This T cell receptor (beta chain) is from a study of shared clonotypes between healthy human individuals. Whole-study findings and limits: Generally, naive subsets (rather than memory subsets) showed larger estimated richness.

The CDR3 totals 16 residues. Germline lookup yields CDR1 SGDLS and CDR2 YYNGEE. The V segment lost 0 bases and the J segment 0 bases; nucleotides outside the gene matches: 2. To note about this clone: Its cognate antigen is unknown.

As originally analysed: ImmunoSEQ only sent back junction sequences with no quality scores, so filtering was done differently. The method was immunoSEQ multiplex PCR; TCRdb's version includes in-frame clones alone and lacks a portion of them. V and J calls and clone size are as listed in that table; D and trimming were resolved from the DNA. This table has 300,000 to 400,000 clones, roughly 84% appearing once. The V call is TRBV9, the J call TRBJ2-7, with TRBD2 identical over 11 bases. The sequenced sample was memory CD8+ T cells sorted from blood. Subset indicated: CD45RO+ cells pooled with CCR7-negative TemRA cells. The receptor comes from a man aged 18-30 years in good health. The CDR3 DNA follows: TGTGCCAGCAGCGTAGGTCTAGCGGGGGGCTCCTACGAGCAGTACTTC. It encodes CASSVGLAGGSYEQYF. The full variable domain, completed using reference TRBV9 and TRBJ2-7, is DSGVTQTPKHLITATGQRVTLRCSPRSGDLSVYWYQQSLDQGLQFLIQYYNGEERAKGNILERFSAQQFPDLHSELNLSSLELGDSALYFCASSVGLAGGSYEQYFGPGTRLTVT.